This T cell receptor beta chain was sequenced during a study of beta chain features in type 1 diabetes. Overall study: Examination of sorted cells across all samples involved about 100,000,000 cells.

Between the trimmed V and J ends, which lost 4 bases and 11 bases, there was a span of 12 bases. Germline CDR1 and CDR2: MGHDK and SYGVNS. The CDR3 has 12 residues. General study results and limits: Shorter TCRB CDR3s, moderately but significantly so, were found in Type 1 diabetes patients in all four CD4+ subsets. More deletions and fewer insertions at VDJ junctions were seen in type 1 diabetes patients.

Based on CD45RO/CCR7/CD25/CD127/CD95/CD27, CD4+ regulatory, stem cell-like memory, naive and central memory cells were sorted. Each sorted fraction was over 98% pure. The sequenced template was cDNA made from the entire isolated RNA. Only in-frame clones appear in the TCRdb table, and some are missing; sequencing was by immunoSEQ multiplex PCR. Altogether 600,000 or so clones are present, 12% being singletons, with the ten largest covering about 0.11%. The sample holds a few counts of this clone. Its antigen is currently unknown. The sample was naive CD4+ T cells from blood. The gene calls are TRBV25-1 and TRBJ2-1; D may be TRBD1 (6 bases). The clonotype originates from a man in his thirties or forties with type 1 diabetes. This chain's CDR3 is CASSATGTQQFF. The CDR3 nucleotides are TGTGCCAGCAGTGCCACCGGGACACAGCAGTTCTTC.